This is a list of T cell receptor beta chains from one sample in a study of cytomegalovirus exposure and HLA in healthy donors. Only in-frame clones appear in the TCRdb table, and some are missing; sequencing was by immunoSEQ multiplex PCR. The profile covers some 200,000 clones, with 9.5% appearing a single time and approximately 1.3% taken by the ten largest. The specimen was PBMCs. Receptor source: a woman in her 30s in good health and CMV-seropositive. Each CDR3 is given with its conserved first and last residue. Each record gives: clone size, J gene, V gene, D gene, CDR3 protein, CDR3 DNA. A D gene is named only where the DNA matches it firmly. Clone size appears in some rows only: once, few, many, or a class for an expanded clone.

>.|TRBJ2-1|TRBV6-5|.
CASSYLSGSSYNEQFF
TGTGCCAGCAGTTACCTAAGCGGTAGCTCCTACAATGAGCAGTTCTTC
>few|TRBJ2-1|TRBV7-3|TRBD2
CASSPGLAGPYNEQFF
TGTGCCAGCAGCCCCGGACTAGCGGGACCCTACAATGAGCAGTTCTTC
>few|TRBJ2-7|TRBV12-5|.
CASGLGAGRYEQYF
TGTGCTAGTGGTTTGGGTGCAGGGCGATACGAGCAGTACTTC
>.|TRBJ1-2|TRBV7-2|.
CASSPQEGSYGYTF
TGTGCCAGCAGCCCACAGGAGGGGTCCTATGGCTACACCTTC
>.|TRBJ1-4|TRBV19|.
CASGDTTNEKLFF
TGTGCCAGTGGGGACACAACTAATGAAAAACTGTTTTTT
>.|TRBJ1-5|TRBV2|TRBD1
CAVRTGGDQPQHF
TGTGCCGTCCGGACAGGGGGAGATCAGCCCCAGCATTTT
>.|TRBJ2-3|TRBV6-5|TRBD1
CASSYPGTGGYYTQYF
TGTGCCAGCAGTTACCCCGGGACAGGGGGCTACTATACGCAGTATTTT
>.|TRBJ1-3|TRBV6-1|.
CASRPTTPSGNTIYF
TGTGCCAGCAGACCGACAACTCCCTCTGGAAACACCATATATTTT
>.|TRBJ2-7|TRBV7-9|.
CASSFPGPPYEQYF
TGTGCCAGCAGCTTCCCAGGGCCGCCCTACGAGCAGTACTTC
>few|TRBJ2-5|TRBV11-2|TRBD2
CASSLEGLAGAETQYF
TGTGCCAGCAGCTTAGAAGGGCTAGCGGGAGCCGAGACCCAGTACTTC
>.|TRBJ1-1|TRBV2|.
CASSSQGTEAFF
TGTGCCAGCAGTTCCCAGGGCACTGAAGCTTTCTTT
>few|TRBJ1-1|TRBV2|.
CASSEREVNTEAFF
TGTGCCAGCAGTGAGAGGGAAGTGAACACTGAAGCTTTCTTT
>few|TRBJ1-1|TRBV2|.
CASGRTANEAFF
TGTGCCAGCGGTAGGACAGCTAATGAAGCTTTCTTT
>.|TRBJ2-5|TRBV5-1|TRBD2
CASSLSLAGGVETQYF
TGCGCCAGCAGCTTGAGTCTCGCGGGGGGGGTAGAGACCCAGTACTTC
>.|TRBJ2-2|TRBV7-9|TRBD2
CASSLSGRASTGELFF
TGTGCCAGCAGCTTGAGCGGGAGGGCCTCTACCGGGGAGCTGTTTTTT
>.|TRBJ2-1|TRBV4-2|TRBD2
CASSRLPSNGRDNEQFF
TGTGCCAGCAGCCGCCTACCCTCTAACGGGAGGGACAATGAGCAGTTCTTC
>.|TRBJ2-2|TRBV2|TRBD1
CANTLQGGATGELFF
TGTGCCAATACCCTACAGGGGGGTGCCACCGGGGAACTGTTTTTT
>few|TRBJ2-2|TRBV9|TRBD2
CASKNSLLADGTGELFF
TGTGCCAGTAAAAACTCCCTACTAGCGGATGGCACCGGGGAGCTGTTTTTT
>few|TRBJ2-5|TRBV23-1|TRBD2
CASSQSGTSGRQRETQYF
TGCGCCAGCAGTCAATCTGGGACTAGCGGGAGGCAAAGGGAGACCCAGTACTTC
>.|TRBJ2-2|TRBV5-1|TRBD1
CASSYYSGGTNTGELFF
TGCGCCAGCAGCTACTACTCAGGGGGCACGAACACCGGGGAGCTGTTTTTT
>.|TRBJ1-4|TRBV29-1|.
CSVTDLAGEKLFF
TGCAGCGTTACTGACCTGGCCGGGGAAAAACTGTTTTTT
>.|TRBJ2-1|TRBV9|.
CASSVPFGDLDEQFF
TGTGCCAGCAGCGTCCCGTTTGGAGACCTCGATGAGCAGTTCTTC
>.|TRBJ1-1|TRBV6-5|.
CANSRGIGNTEAFF
TGTGCCAACAGTCGCGGAATCGGGAACACTGAAGCTTTCTTT
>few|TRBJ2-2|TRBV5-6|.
CASSLGLTGELFF
TGTGCCAGCAGCTTGGGGCTCACCGGGGAGCTGTTTTTT
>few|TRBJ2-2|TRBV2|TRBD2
CASRGSGRNTGELFF
TGTGCCAGCAGGGGTAGCGGGAGGAACACCGGGGAGCTGTTTTTT
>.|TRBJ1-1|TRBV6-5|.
CASSPTEGNTEAFF
TGTGCCAGCAGTCCAACCGAGGGGAACACTGAAGCTTTCTTT
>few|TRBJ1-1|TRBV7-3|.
CASGHPNTEAFF
TGTGCCAGCGGGCACCCGAACACTGAAGCTTTCTTT
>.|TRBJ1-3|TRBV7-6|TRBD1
CASSSYRGPGNTIYF
TGTGCCAGCAGCTCCTACAGGGGGCCTGGAAACACCATATATTTT
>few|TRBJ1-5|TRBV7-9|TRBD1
CASSSQGGGQPQHF
TGTGCCAGCAGCTCACAGGGGGGAGGTCAGCCCCAGCATTTT
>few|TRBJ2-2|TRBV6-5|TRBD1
CASSPQGALTGELFF
TGTGCCAGCAGTCCACAGGGGGCCCTTACCGGGGAGCTGTTTTTT
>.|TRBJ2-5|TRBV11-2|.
CASSLDPPPGHGETQYF
TGTGCCAGCAGCTTAGACCCCCCCCCAGGGCACGGAGAGACCCAGTACTTC
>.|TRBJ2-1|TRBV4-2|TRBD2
CASSASGDYNEQFF
TGTGCCAGCAGCGCTAGCGGAGATTACAATGAGCAGTTCTTC
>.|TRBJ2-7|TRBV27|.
CASSPFRDFTYEQYF
TGTGCCAGCAGCCCCTTCCGGGACTTCACCTACGAGCAGTACTTC
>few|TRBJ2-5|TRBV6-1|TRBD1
CASSRDRVETQYF
TGTGCCAGCAGCCGGGACAGGGTAGAGACCCAGTACTTC
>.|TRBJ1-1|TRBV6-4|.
CASIFLEGKGTEAFF
TGTGCCAGCATTTTCCTGGAGGGGAAGGGCACTGAAGCTTTCTTT
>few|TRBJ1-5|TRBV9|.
CASSVGGMGQPQHF
TGTGCCAGCAGCGTGGGCGGGATGGGACAGCCCCAGCATTTT
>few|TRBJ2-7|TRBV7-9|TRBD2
CASSLGLAGNYEQYF
TGTGCCAGCAGCCTCGGACTAGCGGGGAACTACGAGCAGTACTTC
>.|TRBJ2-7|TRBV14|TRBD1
CASSQRDSASYEQYF
TGTGCCAGCAGCCAACGGGACAGCGCCTCCTACGAGCAGTACTTC
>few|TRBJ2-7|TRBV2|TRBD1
CASSPTGGFYEQYF
TGTGCCAGCAGCCCGACAGGGGGCTTTTACGAGCAGTACTTC
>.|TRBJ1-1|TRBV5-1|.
CASSLMTGSTEAFF
TGCGCCAGCAGCTTGATGACGGGAAGCACTGAAGCTTTCTTT